This T cell receptor (beta chain) is from a study of shared clonotypes between healthy human individuals. Notes on the study in general: Donor clonotype sharing was expected to depend on sequencing depth.

The CDR3 totals 13 residues. CDR1 MDHEN and CDR2 SYDVKM come from the germline V gene. Trimming left V 4 bases short and J 4 bases short, with 8 bases between. This clone was picked up a small number of times. The antigen is unknown. Some 30,000 T cell genomes, or 200 ng DNA, went into the sorted-subset replicate PCRs. The data were produced by immunoSEQ multiplex PCR, yet TCRdb's version contains in-frame clones alone and is incomplete. The sample includes 1.5 million to 2.5 million clones, about 95% of them seen just once. Naive CD8 populations comprised CD45RO-negative cells positively selected for CCR7, excluding terminally differentiated effector memory CD45RA+ cells.

The TCR comes from a man in his late teens or twenties in good health. The source material was naive CD8+ T cells sorted from blood. The chain couples TRBV28 to TRBJ1-3; no clear D. The CDR3 sequence: CASSSDYGNTIYF. The DNA for the CDR3 is TGTGCCAGCAGTTCAGATTACGGAAACACCATATATTTT.